This TCR beta chain stems from a study of blood T cell repertoires in COVID-19. As for the study in general: Sites across the United States, Italy and Spain contributed samples from acute and convalescent COVID-19. The cDNA or gDNA used as material had been derived from T cells, B-cell-depleted T cells, or PBMCs.

Methods used by the authors: Reference gene primer amplification gave estimated nucleated cell counts. Assay used: immunoSEQ multiplex PCR; TCRdb lists only in-frame clones, some missing. The V and J calls and clone size are taken from that table; D and trimming were inferred from the DNA. The sample has some 11,000 clones; roughly 86% are singletons. Germline V CDR1 and CDR2: SQVTM, ANQGSEA. The trim removed 6 bases at V and 7 bases at J, leaving 2 bases unmatched. This CDR3 region has 12 residues. The sequence derives from a middle-aged man with active COVID-19. This chain connects TRBV29-1 to TRBJ2-7; 14 nucleotides agree with TRBD2. The sample consisted of peripheral blood. The CDR3 coding sequence is TGCAGCGTCCGGACTAGCGGGAGGGAGCAGTACTTC. This encodes CSVRTSGREQYF.